These 3 T cell receptor beta chains were all obtained from the same sample, sequenced in a study of cytomegalovirus exposure and HLA in healthy donors. Both 60 Vbeta primers and 13 Jbeta primers went into the PCR. Sequencing was performed with immunoSEQ multiplex PCR; in TCRdb, only in-frame clones are kept and a portion is missing. The sample holds roughly 120,000 clones. The sample taken for sequencing was PBMCs. Receptors were obtained from a man aged 25-40 years in good health and CMV-seronegative.

V is TRBV6-4 and J is TRBJ2-2, with 8 bases matching TRBD2. With 6 bases clipped from V and 4 bases from J, the junction kept 1 base outside the gene matches. The length of the CDR3 is 13 residues. The germline gives CDR1 MRHNA, CDR2 SNTAGT. CDR3 in DNA: TGTGCCAGCAGCGGGGGGGCCACCGGGGAGCTGTTTTTT. Its protein product is CASSGGATGELFF.

This chain links TRBV6-1 with TRBJ2-7, with 7 positions matching TRBD1. The CDR3 length is 14 residues. Germline CDR1 and CDR2: MNHNS and SASEGT. The junction had 7 bases not matched to a gene; V was cut back by 5 bases and J by 3 bases. The CDR3 spells CASSRDSLNYEQYF. The CDR3 DNA sequence: TGTGCCAGCAGTCGGGACAGTTTGAACTACGAGCAGTACTTC.

The chain has TRBV6-4 and TRBJ2-1, with 7 bases lining up with TRBD2. The CDR3 runs 15 residues. The V and J ends lost 3 bases and 9 bases, in that order; junction bases with no gene match: 11. The germline V gene has CDR1 MRHNA and CDR2 SNTAGT. In nucleotides, the CDR3 is TGTGCCAGCAGTGAGGTTGCAGCGGGGACGAGTGAGCAGTTCTTC. Amino acids: CASSEVAAGTSEQFF.